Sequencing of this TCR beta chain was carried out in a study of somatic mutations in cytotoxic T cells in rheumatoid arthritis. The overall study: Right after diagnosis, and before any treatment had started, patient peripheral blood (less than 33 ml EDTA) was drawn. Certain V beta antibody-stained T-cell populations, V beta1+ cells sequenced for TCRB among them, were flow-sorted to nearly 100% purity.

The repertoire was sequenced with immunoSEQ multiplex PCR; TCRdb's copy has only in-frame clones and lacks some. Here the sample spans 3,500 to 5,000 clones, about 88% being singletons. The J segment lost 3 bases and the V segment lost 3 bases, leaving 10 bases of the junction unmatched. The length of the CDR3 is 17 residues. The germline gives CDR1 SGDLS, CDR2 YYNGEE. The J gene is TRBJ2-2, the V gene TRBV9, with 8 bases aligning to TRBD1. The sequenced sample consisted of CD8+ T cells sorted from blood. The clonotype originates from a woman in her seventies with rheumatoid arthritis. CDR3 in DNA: TGTGCCAGCAGCGAACCATCCGGGACAGGCTACACCGGGGAGCTGTTTTTT. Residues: CASSEPSGTGYTGELFF.